This T cell receptor beta chain was retrieved from a study of resident and recirculating memory T cells in vitiligo. The junction had 11 bases not matched to a gene; V was cut back by 1 base and J by 5 bases. From germline, CDR1 is SGHVS and CDR2 FNYEAQ. CDR3 size: 18 residues. Profiled with immunoSEQ multiplex PCR; TCRdb holds only in-frame clones, not every one. The sample has about 42,000 clones; around 90% are singletons. V gene TRBV7-6 combines with J gene TRBJ2-5; TRBD2 aligns across 12 bases. This receptor was obtained from a male donor with vitiligo. The sample consisted of blood. CDR3: CASSLGASGGASSETQYF. CDR3 in DNA: TGTGCCAGCAGCTTAGGGGCTAGCGGGGGGGCCTCAAGCGAGACCCAGTACTTC.